This is a list of T cell receptor beta chains from one sample in a study of neurological immune-mediated disorders. MiXCR, applied by TCRdb to the 5' RACE reads, yields one record per CDR3 protein. Here the sample spans some 30,000 distinct CDR3 sequences, 13% being singletons. The sequencing input was PBMCs. The receptors were sampled from a woman between 40 and 55 years old in good health. The CDR3 runs from the conserved cysteine through the conserved F or W. D genes are given only for firm matches. Size is omitted from some rows. Given values are once, few, many or a class for expanded clones.

d_gene	v_gene	j_gene	abundance	CDR3aa	CDR3nt
.	TRBV12-3/TRBV12-4	TRBJ2-1	many	CASSLLGGPYNEQFF	TGTGCCAGCAGCCTCCTCGGAGGCCCCTACAATGAGCAGTTCTTC
TRBD1	TRBV5-5	TRBJ2-7	many	CASSLPRTGKYEQYF	TGTGCCAGCAGCTTGCCGAGGACAGGGAAATACGAGCAGTACTTC
.	TRBV20-1	TRBJ2-1	many	CSARGRWGNKQFF	TGCAGTGCTAGAGGACGATGGGGGAATAAGCAGTTCTTC
.	TRBV11-1	TRBJ2-7	many	CASSYMGVSYEQYF	TGTGCCAGCAGCTACATGGGGGTCTCCTACGAGCAGTACTTC
.	TRBV15	TRBJ1-5	many	CATSDEGRESQPQHF	TGTGCCACCAGCGACGAAGGAAGGGAAAGTCAGCCCCAGCATTTT
.	TRBV29-1	TRBJ2-7	many	CSVEGGHSYEQYF	TGCAGCGTTGAGGGGGGGCACTCCTACGAGCAGTACTTC
.	TRBV20-1	TRBJ1-2	medium-sized	CSASVGRSYGYTF	TGCAGTGCTAGTGTGGGACGAAGCTATGGCTACACCTTC
.	TRBV7-2	TRBJ1-5	many	CASSPDSNQPQHF	TGTGCCAGCAGCCCGGATAGCAATCAGCCCCAGCATTTT
.	TRBV11-2	TRBJ1-1	many	CASSLGATEAFF	TGTGCCAGCAGCTTGGGGGCCACTGAAGCTTTCTTT
.	TRBV7-8	TRBJ2-3	many	CASSWDEGGADTQYF	TGTGCCAGCAGCTGGGATGAGGGAGGCGCAGATACGCAGTATTTT
.	TRBV7-2	TRBJ2-1	many	CASSLGLGDEQFF	TGTGCCAGCAGCTTAGGATTGGGGGATGAGCAGTTCTTC
TRBD1	TRBV5-1	TRBJ1-1	many	CASSSARTGLANTEAFF	TGCGCCAGCAGCTCTGCCCGGACAGGTCTGGCGAACACTGAAGCTTTCTTT
TRBD1	TRBV14	TRBJ1-1	many	CASSQYSRQGIEGNTEAFF	TGTGCCAGCAGCCAGTACAGTCGACAGGGAATTGAGGGGAACACTGAAGCTTTCTTT
.	TRBV2	TRBJ2-5	many	CASSVDGRQETQYF	TGTGCCAGCAGTGTGGACGGCCGCCAAGAGACCCAGTACTTC
.	TRBV6-1	TRBJ1-2	.	CASSERVVSTYYGYTF	TGTGCCAGCAGTGAAAGAGTGGTCTCCACCTACTATGGCTACACCTTC
.	TRBV7-2	TRBJ2-5	many	CASSLAAYQETQYF	TGTGCCAGCAGCTTAGCAGCGTACCAAGAGACCCAGTACTTC
.	TRBV10-3	TRBJ2-3	many	CAITRAGPTDTQYF	TGTGCCATCACCCGAGCGGGCCCCACAGATACGCAGTATTTT
.	TRBV29-1	TRBJ1-2	many	CSVVGQGWGYTF	TGCAGCGTTGTCGGGCAGGGCTGGGGCTACACCTTC
.	TRBV6-5	TRBJ2-5	many	CASSYGGRETQYF	TGTGCCAGCAGTTACGGGGGCCGAGAGACCCAGTACTTC
TRBD1	TRBV7-2	TRBJ1-2	many	CASSPHGQGGLDVYGYTF	TGTGCCAGCAGCCCGCATGGACAGGGAGGTTTAGACGTCTATGGCTACACCTTC
.	TRBV2	TRBJ2-7	.	CASSVSLEQYF	TGTGCCAGCAGTGTTTCCTTGGAGCAGTACTTC
.	TRBV20-1	TRBJ1-2	once	CSARDHAAVYGCTF	TGCAGTGCTAGAGATCATGCGGCGGTCTATGGCTGCACCTTC
.	TRBV14	TRBJ2-7	many	CASSQVTGIRNEQYF	TGTGCCAGCAGCCAAGTCACAGGTATAAGGAACGAGCAGTACTTC
.	TRBV7-9	TRBJ1-4	many	CASSPPLGANEKLFF	TGTGCCAGCAGCCCGCCCTTGGGGGCTAATGAAAAACTGTTTTTT
.	TRBV29-1	TRBJ1-2	few	CSVLGGGENYGYTF	TGCAGCGTTCTCGGGGGGGGAGAGAACTATGGCTACACCTTC
TRBD1	TRBV5-5	TRBJ1-2	many	CASSSRTTGNYGYTF	TGTGCCAGCAGCTCCCGGACGACAGGGAACTATGGCTACACCTTC
.	TRBV20-1	TRBJ2-7	many	CSASGRRYEQYF	TGCAGTGCTAGCGGGAGAAGGTACGAGCAGTACTTC
TRBD2	TRBV9	TRBJ2-3	many	CASSVSGGRTDTQYF	TGTGCCAGCAGCGTCAGCGGGGGCCGCACAGATACGCAGTATTTT
TRBD1	TRBV7-9	TRBJ2-1	many	CASSDAAGQGVYNEQFF	TGTGCCAGCAGCGACGCCGCGGGACAGGGGGTGTACAATGAGCAGTTCTTC
.	TRBV12-3/TRBV12-4	TRBJ2-1	many	CASSLRVGGRDEQFF	TGTGCCAGCAGTTTAAGGGTCGGTGGCAGGGATGAGCAGTTCTTC
TRBD1	TRBV5-5	TRBJ1-1	medium-sized	CASSFGQGMNTEAFF	TGTGCCAGCAGCTTCGGACAGGGGATGAACACTGAAGCTTTCTTT
TRBD1	TRBV20-1	TRBJ2-1	many	CSARVLQGGDYNEQFF	TGCAGTGCTAGAGTCTTACAGGGGGGAGACTACAATGAGCAGTTCTTC
.	TRBV7-3	TRBJ1-1	many	CASSLTKNTEAFF	TGTGCCAGCAGCCTTACAAAGAACACTGAAGCTTTCTTT
TRBD1	TRBV9	TRBJ1-5	.	CASSRADRGYQPQHF	TGTGCCAGCAGCCGGGCGGACAGGGGATATCAGCCCCAGCATTTT
.	TRBV18	TRBJ2-3	many	CASSPIGGGTDTQYF	TGTGCCAGCTCACCAATCGGGGGTGGCACAGATACGCAGTATTTT
TRBD2	TRBV5-8	TRBJ2-3	many	CASSPGLAGWGPDTQYF	TGTGCCAGCAGCCCGGGGCTAGCGGGGTGGGGGCCAGATACGCAGTATTTT
.	TRBV6-1	TRBJ1-2	.	CASVRDGGGYGYTF	TGTGCCAGCGTAAGGGACGGCGGCGGCTATGGCTACACCTTC
.	TRBV9	TRBJ1-6	many	CASSLQDGPLDSPLHF	TGTGCCAGCAGCTTACAAGACGGCCCTTTGGATTCACCCCTCCACTTT
TRBD1	TRBV4-1	TRBJ2-3	.	CASSQAFTGTGPDTQYF	TGCGCCAGCAGCCAAGCCTTCACCGGGACAGGGCCAGATACGCAGTATTTT
.	TRBV7-2	TRBJ2-5	many	CASSRQQETQYF	TGTGCCAGCAGCCGACAGCAAGAGACCCAGTACTTC
.	TRBV20-1	TRBJ1-2	many	CSAIIAYGYTF	TGCAGTGCTATAATCGCCTATGGCTACACCTTC
.	TRBV20-1	TRBJ1-1	many	CSAQRVSEAFF	TGCAGTGCTCAGAGGGTCTCGGAAGCTTTCTTT
.	TRBV12-3/TRBV12-4	TRBJ2-2	many	CASSSQLQSGELFF	TGTGCCAGCAGTTCCCAATTGCAGAGCGGGGAGCTGTTTTTT
.	TRBV4-3	TRBJ1-1	many	CASSQATYTEAFF	TGCGCCAGCAGCCAAGCCACCTACACTGAAGCTTTCTTT
.	TRBV10-3	TRBJ1-1	.	CAISASGLSNTEAFF	TGTGCCATCAGCGCTTCAGGGTTATCGAACACTGAAGCTTTCTTT
.	TRBV27	TRBJ1-2	medium-sized	CASSSTWGGGYGYTF	TGTGCCAGCAGTTCGACATGGGGCGGGGGGTATGGCTACACCTTC
.	TRBV29-1	TRBJ1-1	many	CSVGLTRYAEAFF	TGCAGCGTAGGGCTCACCCGGTACGCTGAAGCTTTCTTT
.	TRBV7-2	TRBJ2-5	medium-sized	CASSLEASMSQYF	TGTGCCAGCAGCTTAGAGGCGTCCATGAGCCAGTACTTC
TRBD1	TRBV7-2	TRBJ2-7	many	CASSSIRGMDEQYF	TGTGCCAGCAGCTCGATCAGGGGGATGGACGAGCAGTACTTC
.	TRBV7-8	TRBJ2-7	many	CASSRDPTYEQYF	TGTGCCAGCAGCCGGGACCCAACCTACGAGCAGTACTTC
TRBD2	TRBV20-1	TRBJ2-5	many	CSARGASGRQETQYF	TGCAGTGCTAGAGGCGCTAGCGGGCGCCAAGAGACCCAGTACTTC
.	TRBV30	TRBJ1-2	few	CAWRDHYGYTF	TGTGCCTGGAGAGACCACTATGGCTACACCTTC
.	TRBV20-1	TRBJ2-3	many	CSAARGVMADTQYF	TGCAGTGCCGCTAGGGGGGTAATGGCAGATACGCAGTATTTT
TRBD2	TRBV14	TRBJ2-1	many	CASSFNWGGGTYNEQFF	TGTGCCAGCAGCTTCAATTGGGGCGGGGGGACCTACAATGAGCAGTTCTTC